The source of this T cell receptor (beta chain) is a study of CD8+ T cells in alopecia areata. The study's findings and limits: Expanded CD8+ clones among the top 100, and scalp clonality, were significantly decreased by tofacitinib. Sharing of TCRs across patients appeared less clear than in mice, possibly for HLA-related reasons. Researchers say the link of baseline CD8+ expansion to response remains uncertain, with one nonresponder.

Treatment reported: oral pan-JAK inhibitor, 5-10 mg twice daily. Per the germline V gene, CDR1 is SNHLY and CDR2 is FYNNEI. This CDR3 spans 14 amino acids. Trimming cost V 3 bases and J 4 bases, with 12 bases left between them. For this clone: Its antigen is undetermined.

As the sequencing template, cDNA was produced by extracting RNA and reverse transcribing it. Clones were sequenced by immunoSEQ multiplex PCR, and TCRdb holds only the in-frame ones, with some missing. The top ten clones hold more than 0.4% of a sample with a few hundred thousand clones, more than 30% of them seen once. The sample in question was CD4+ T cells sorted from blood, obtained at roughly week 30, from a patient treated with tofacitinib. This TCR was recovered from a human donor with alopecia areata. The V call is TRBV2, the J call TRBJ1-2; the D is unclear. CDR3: CASSDVGGSYGYTF. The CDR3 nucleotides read TGTGCCAGCAGTGACGTGGGCGGAAGCTATGGCTACACCTTC.